This TCR beta chain originates from a study of T cell responses to AZD1222 COVID-19 vaccine. V was pared by 2 bases and J by 0 bases, with 3 bases of the junction left unmatched. CDR1 is SGHRS, CDR2 YFSETQ, per germline. The CDR3 is made up of 16 amino acids. The method was immunoSEQ multiplex PCR; TCRdb's version includes in-frame clones alone and lacks a portion of them. The repertoire includes roughly 170,000 clones, about 90% of them detected once, and less than 0.55% sits in the top ten. The sequencing used peripheral blood, collected on day 0 of AZD1222 vaccination. The chain uses TRBV5-1 and TRBJ2-2, with 8 bases that match TRBD1. The receptor was derived from an adult in good health. The CDR3 loop reads CASSFGDRTNTGELFF. The CDR3 coding sequence is TGCGCCAGCAGCTTTGGGGACAGGACGAACACCGGGGAGCTGTTTTTT.